Sequencing of this T cell receptor beta chain was carried out in a study of blood T cell repertoires in COVID-19. Study-level background: From the United States, Italy and Spain came samples of acute and convalescent COVID-19. The analysed material was cDNA or gDNA that came from T cells, B-cell-depleted T cells, or PBMCs.

The CDR3 runs to 14 residues. Per the germline V gene, CDR1 is KGHSH and CDR2 is LQKENI. After removal of 6 bases from V and 4 bases from J, the junction contained 3 bases not matched to a gene. Under the authors' procedure: Reference gene primer amplification gave nucleated cell count estimates. Generated by immunoSEQ multiplex PCR, the TCRdb table keeps only in-frame clones and is missing some. For V, J and clone size, that table is used; D and trimming come from the DNA. The sample yields about 140,000 clones, over 70% seen once. J is TRBJ1-5 and V is TRBV18, with TRBD1 identical over 10 bases. This TCR came from a man aged 55 to 70 with active or convalescent COVID-19. The sequenced material came from peripheral blood. This CDR3 is CASSGTGDNQPQHF. The CDR3 DNA reads as TGTGCCAGCTCCGGGACAGGGGATAATCAGCCCCAGCATTTT.